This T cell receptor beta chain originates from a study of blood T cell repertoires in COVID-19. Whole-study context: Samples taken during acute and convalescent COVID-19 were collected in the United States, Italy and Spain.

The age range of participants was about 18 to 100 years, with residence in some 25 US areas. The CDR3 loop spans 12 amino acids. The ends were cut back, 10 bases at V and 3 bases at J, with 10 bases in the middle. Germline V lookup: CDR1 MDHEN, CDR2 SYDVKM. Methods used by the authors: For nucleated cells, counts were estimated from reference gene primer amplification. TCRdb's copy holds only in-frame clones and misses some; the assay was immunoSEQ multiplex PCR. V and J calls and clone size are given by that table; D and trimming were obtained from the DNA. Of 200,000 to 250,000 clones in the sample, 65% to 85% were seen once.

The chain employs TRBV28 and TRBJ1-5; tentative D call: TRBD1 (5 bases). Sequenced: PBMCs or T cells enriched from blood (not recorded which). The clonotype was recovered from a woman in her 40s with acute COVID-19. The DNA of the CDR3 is TGTGCCATAACAGGCCCCAATCAGCCCCAGCATTTT. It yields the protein CAITGPNQPQHF.